The rows below give T cell receptor beta chains drawn from one sample of a study of technical replicates of blood from a handful of donors. Assay: immunoSEQ multiplex PCR; the TCRdb copy retains only in-frame clones and omits some. The sample includes around 79,000 clones, roughly 90% of them seen just once. The source material was T cells isolated from PBMCs. These TCRs come from a human donor in good health. Both conserved end residues are part of each CDR3.

V gene	J gene	CDR3 protein
TRBV6-1	TRBJ2-7	CASSPRQGAMSEQYF
TRBV30	TRBJ2-7	CATGLYEQYF
TRBV7-9	TRBJ2-1	CASSLTGTGRNEQFF
TRBV28	TRBJ2-5	CASSLPPQETQYF
TRBV7-9	TRBJ1-2	CASSSQFFYGYTF
TRBV15	TRBJ1-1	CATSRDAALGEGTEAFF
TRBV6-5	TRBJ2-7	CASSYSGTGHYEQYF
TRBV5-1	TRBJ2-3	CASSLAYTDTQYF
TRBV4-1	TRBJ1-5	CASSLQGANQPQHF
TRBV6-5	TRBJ1-4	CASSYSLSSDEKLFF
TRBV7-6	TRBJ2-5	CASSRGQGAEETQYF
TRBV5-6	TRBJ1-6	CASSFPHTGDYNSPLHF
TRBV7-2	TRBJ2-5	CASSALLAGVETQYF
TRBV19	TRBJ2-1	CARPTSGFLMEAYNEQFF
TRBV7-9	TRBJ2-7	CASSGRTSGDPYEQYF
TRBV6-1	TRBJ2-1	CASSEWASGFYNEQFF
TRBV28	TRBJ2-7	CASSLDRGYEQYF
TRBV9	TRBJ2-3	CASSVDGDTQYF
TRBV28	TRBJ2-7	CASITAQGSYEQYF
TRBV5-1	TRBJ2-1	CASSLEGAPNNEQFF
TRBV29-1	TRBJ2-7	CSVEERQDRSYEQYF
TRBV6-5	TRBJ2-7	CASSLDGVLYNEQYF
TRBV18	TRBJ1-2	CASSPEMNYGYTF
TRBV29-1	TRBJ2-1	CSGDTGTNEQFF
TRBV19	TRBJ2-5	CASSILAGGFGETQYF
TRBV19	TRBJ1-2	CASSIATGIFYGYTF
TRBV5-4	TRBJ2-7	CASSTTGYEQYF
TRBV7-8	TRBJ2-3	CASSLEYNTDTQYF
TRBV11-2	TRBJ2-7	CASSPGRGLYEQYF
TRBV5-1	TRBJ1-2	CASSSGDRGGYTF
TRBV10-1	TRBJ2-2	CASSSTSGSYRGLTGELFF
TRBV21-1	TRBJ1-5	CASSKRRVGYQPQHF
TRBV19	TRBJ2-3	CASKARSSTDTQYF
TRBV7-9	TRBJ1-1	CASSLAQGLNTEAFF
TRBV6-5	TRBJ2-1	CASSRVGLNYNEQFF
TRBV19	TRBJ2-7	CASSLLGLEQYF
TRBV11-3	TRBJ2-2	CASSPRPSGSAGELFF
TRBV2	TRBJ2-3	CASAAGGPDTQYF
TRBV28	TRBJ2-2	CASSPSGLTEIKNTGELFF
TRBV13	TRBJ2-1	CASGGAGSYNEQFF
TRBV7-8	TRBJ1-5	CASSSTRWDKGQPQHF
TRBV11-3	TRBJ1-1	CASSAAGNEAFF
TRBV2	TRBJ2-5	CASQLRTSGGETQYF
TRBV2	TRBJ2-3	CASRQINTDTQYF
TRBV30	TRBJ2-7	CAWLDRVTYEQYF
TRBV7-2	TRBJ1-2	CASTFGGQGALGYTF